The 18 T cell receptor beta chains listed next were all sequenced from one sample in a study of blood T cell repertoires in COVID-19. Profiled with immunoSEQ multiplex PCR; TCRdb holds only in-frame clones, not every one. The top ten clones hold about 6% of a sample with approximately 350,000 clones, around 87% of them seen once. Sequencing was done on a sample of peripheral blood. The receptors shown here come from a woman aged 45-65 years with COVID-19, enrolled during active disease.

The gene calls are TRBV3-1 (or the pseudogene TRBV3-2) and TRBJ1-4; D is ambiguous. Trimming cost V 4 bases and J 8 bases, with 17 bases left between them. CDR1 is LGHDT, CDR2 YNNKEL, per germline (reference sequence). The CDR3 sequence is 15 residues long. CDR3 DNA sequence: TGTGCCAGCAGCCGTTTCTCGTCCAGTAGCGAAAAACTGTTTTTT. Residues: CASSRFSSSSEKLFF.

CDR3 DNA sequence: TGTGCCAGCATCAATTCCGGGGGGTCGGGAGAGACCCAGTACTTC. It yields the protein CASINSGGSGETQYF. J is TRBJ2-5 and V is TRBV5-4; TRBD2 agrees at 7 bases. Germline CDR1 reads SGHNT; CDR2 reads YYREEE (reference sequence). Unmatched junction bases numbered 12, after V lost 6 bases and J lost 4 bases. The CDR3 contains 15 residues. The full variable domain, its missing parts supplied by reference TRBV5-4 and TRBJ2-5, is ETGVTQSPTHLIKTRGQQVTLRCSSQSGHNTVSWYQQALGQGPQFIFQYYREEENGRGNFPPRFSGLQFPNYSSELNVNALELDDSALYLCASINSGGSGETQYFGPGTRLLVL.

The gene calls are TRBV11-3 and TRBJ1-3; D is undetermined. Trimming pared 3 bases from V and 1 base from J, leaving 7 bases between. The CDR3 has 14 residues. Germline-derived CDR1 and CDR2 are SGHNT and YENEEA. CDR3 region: CASSFRTSGNTIYF. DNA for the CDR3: TGTGCCAGCAGCTTTAGGACTTCTGGAAACACCATATATTTT.

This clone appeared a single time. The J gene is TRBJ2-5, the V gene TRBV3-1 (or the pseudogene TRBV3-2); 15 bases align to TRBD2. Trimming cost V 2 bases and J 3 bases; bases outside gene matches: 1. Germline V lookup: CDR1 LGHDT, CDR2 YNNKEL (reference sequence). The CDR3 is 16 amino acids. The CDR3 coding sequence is TGTGCCAGCAGCCAAAGGACTAGCGGGAGGGAAGAGACCCAGTACTTC. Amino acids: CASSQRTSGREETQYF.

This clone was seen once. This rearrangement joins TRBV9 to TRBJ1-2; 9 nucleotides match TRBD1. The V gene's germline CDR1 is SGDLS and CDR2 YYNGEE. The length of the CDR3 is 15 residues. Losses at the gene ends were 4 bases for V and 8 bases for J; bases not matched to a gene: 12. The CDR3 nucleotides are TGTGCCAGCAGCCCCGAAAACAGGGGGCGTTTAGGCTACACCTTC. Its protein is CASSPENRGRLGYTF.

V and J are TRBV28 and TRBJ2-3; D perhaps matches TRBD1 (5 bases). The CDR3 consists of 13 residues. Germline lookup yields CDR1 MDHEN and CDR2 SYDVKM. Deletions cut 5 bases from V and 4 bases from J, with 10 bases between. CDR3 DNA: TGTGCCAGCAGTCCACAGGTTGCAGATACGCAGTATTTT. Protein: CASSPQVADTQYF.

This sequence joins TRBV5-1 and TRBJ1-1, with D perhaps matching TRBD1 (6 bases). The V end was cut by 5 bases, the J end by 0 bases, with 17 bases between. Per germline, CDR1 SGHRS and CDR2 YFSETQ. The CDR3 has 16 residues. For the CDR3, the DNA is TGCGCCAGCAGGAGAACAGGGTCGGGTATGAACACTGAAGCTTTCTTT. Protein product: CASRRTGSGMNTEAFF. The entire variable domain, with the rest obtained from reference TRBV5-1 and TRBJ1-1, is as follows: KAGVTQTPRYLIKTRGQQVTLSCSPISGHRSVSWYQQTPGQGLQFLFEYFSETQRNKGNFPGRFSGRQFSNSRSEMNVSTLELGDSALYLCASRRTGSGMNTEAFFGQGTRLTVV.

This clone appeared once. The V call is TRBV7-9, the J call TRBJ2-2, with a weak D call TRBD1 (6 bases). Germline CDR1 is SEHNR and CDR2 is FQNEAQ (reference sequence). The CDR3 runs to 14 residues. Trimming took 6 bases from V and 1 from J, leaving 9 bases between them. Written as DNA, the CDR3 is TGTGCCAGCAGAATACAGGGGAACACCGGGGAGCTGTTTTTT. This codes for CASRIQGNTGELFF. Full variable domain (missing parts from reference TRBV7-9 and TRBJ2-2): DTGVSQNPRHKITKRGQNVTFRCDPISEHNRLYWYRQTLGQGPEFLTYFQNEAQLEKSRLLSDRFSAERPKGSFSTLEIQRTEQGDSAMYLCASRIQGNTGELFFGEGSRLTVL.

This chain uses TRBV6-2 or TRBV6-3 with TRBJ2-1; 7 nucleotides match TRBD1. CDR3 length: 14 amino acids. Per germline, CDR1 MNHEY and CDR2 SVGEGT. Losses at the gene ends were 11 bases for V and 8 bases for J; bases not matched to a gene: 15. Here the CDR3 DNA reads TGTGCCGGCCGTTCGAGACAGGGTCCCCATGAGCAGTTCTTC. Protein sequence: CAGRSRQGPHEQFF.

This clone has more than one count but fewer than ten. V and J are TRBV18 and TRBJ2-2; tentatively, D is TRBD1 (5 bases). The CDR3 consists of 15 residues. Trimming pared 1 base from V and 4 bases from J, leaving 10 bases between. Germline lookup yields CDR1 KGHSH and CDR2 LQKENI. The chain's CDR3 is CASSPLSGFTGELFF. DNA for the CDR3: TGTGCCAGCTCACCACTGTCAGGGTTCACCGGGGAGCTGTTTTTT.

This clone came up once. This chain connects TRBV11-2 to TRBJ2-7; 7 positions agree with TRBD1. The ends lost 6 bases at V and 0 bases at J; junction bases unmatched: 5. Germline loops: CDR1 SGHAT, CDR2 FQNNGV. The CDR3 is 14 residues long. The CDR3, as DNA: TGTGCCAGCAGGGACAGGTTGAGCTCCTACGAGCAGTACTTC. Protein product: CASRDRLSSYEQYF.

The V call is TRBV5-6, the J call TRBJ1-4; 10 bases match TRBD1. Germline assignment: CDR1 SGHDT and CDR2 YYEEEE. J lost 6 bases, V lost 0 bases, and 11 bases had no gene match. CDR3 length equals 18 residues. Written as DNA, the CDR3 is TGTGCCAGCAGCTTGGGGACCGGGACAGGGGTCGGAGATGAAAAACTGTTTTTT. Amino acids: CASSLGTGTGVGDEKLFF.

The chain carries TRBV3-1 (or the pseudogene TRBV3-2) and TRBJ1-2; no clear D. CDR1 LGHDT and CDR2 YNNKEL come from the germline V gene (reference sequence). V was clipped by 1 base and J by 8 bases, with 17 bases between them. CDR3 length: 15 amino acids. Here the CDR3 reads CASSQVNAYRGGYTF. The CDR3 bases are TGTGCCAGCAGCCAAGTAAACGCGTATCGCGGCGGCTACACCTTC.

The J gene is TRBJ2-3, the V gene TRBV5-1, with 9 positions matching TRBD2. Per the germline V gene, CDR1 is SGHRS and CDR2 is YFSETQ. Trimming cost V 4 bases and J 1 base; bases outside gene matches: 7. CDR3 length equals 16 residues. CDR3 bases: TGCGCCAGCAGCCCGGGACTAGCCCTACGCACAGATACGCAGTATTTT. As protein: CASSPGLALRTDTQYF.

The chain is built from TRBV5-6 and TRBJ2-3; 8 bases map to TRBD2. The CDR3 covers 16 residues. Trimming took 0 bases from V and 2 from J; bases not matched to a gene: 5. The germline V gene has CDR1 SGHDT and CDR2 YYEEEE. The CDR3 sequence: CASSLGISGNTDTQYF. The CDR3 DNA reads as TGTGCCAGCAGCTTGGGCATTAGCGGGAACACAGATACGCAGTATTTT.

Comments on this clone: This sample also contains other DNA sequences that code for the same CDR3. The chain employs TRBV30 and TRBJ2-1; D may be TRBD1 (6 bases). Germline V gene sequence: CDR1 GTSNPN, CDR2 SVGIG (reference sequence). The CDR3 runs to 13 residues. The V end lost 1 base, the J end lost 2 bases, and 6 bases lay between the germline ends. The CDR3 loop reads CAWSGQAYNEQFF. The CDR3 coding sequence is TGTGCCTGGAGTGGACAGGCCTACAATGAGCAGTTCTTC.

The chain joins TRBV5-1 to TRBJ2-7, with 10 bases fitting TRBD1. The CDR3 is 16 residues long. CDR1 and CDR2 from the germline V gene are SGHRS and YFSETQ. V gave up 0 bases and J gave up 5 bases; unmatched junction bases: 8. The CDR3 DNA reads TGCGCCAGCAGCTTGGTGGCAGGGACAGGGGTCCACGAGCAGTACTTC. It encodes CASSLVAGTGVHEQYF.

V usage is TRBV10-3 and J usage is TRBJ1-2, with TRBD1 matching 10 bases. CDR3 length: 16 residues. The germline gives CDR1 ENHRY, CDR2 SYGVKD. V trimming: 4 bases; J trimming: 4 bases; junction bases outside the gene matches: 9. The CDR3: CAISGQIRTGGYGYTF. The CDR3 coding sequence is TGTGCCATCAGTGGACAAATAAGGACAGGGGGCTATGGCTACACCTTC.